Described below is a single TCR beta chain sequence and its context. Its antigen has not been determined. One base away there is no much larger clone; base qualities are not given. This record comes from a study of T cell responses to AZD1222 COVID-19 vaccine (dated by TCRdb to the early 2020s). About the investigation overall: TCR sequencing was performed for approximately 240 trial participants, of whom about 210 were given two doses of AZD1222 and around 26 were given two doses of MenACWY control vaccine. Enrollment into the trials was organized by age into subgroups of 18-55, 56-69 and 70-plus years, and those subgroups contained approximately 160, 26 and 62 TCR-sequenced participants, respectively. Study-level results and caveats: Participants were mostly white British and included more females than males, and it was suggested by the authors that clonal diversity may have been underestimated. In the small 56-69-year group, the increase in depth fell short of significance, most likely because of low power. Reportedly, close to half of the unique spike-specific TCRs recognized epitopes lying outside the regions that are mutated in the B.1.351 and B.1.1.7 variants. Because no samples from the day 14 peak response were available, repertoires could be characterized only after the peak T cell response. Only five to seven AZD1222 recipients were SARS-CoV-2 seropositive at baseline, limiting conclusions about previously exposed vaccinees. The vaccine-associated CD4 TCRs covered the entire spike protein, and the dominant responses fell in regions 160-218 and 743-854. After two AZD1222 doses, both the breadth and the depth of spike-specific TCRs were significantly higher than at day 0 and than in MenACWY recipients.

The germline V gene yields SGHRS for CDR1 and YFSETQ for CDR2. From the cysteine up to the phenylalanine, the CDR3 has a length of 15 residues. Of the read, only the CDR3 DNA is kept; its 45 bases are in frame from base 1. V is pared back by 4 bases and J by 3 bases, with 17 bases lying between the germline termini. The intended sense of this specimen's time point label: about 28 days (+/-7) after the second vaccine dose. AZD1222 recipients with second doses at about 4 weeks or about 12 weeks were pooled, because spike-specific TCR depth and breadth did not differ between schedules. Samples from vaccinated people were obtained from the UK trials COV001 and COV002, which included a single-blind randomized controlled phase 2/3 trial of AZD1222 (ChAdOx1 nCoV-19) in healthy adults. Trial participant PBMC samples were collected at day 0 and day 28 after the second dose for TCRbeta chain sequencing. The CDR3 regions of human TCRbeta chains were analyzed by immunosequencing. The study's processing was this. TCRs in the repertoires were matched against a reference library of SARS-CoV-2-specific TCRs that had been generated with the MIRA antigen-specificity platform. Breadth was defined as the fraction of unique TCRs that were SARS-CoV-2-associated. Depth was defined as the fraction of total T cells that were SARS-CoV-2-associated. Using the MIRA data, each spike-specific TCR was assigned both to the spike region to which the TCR was reactive and to a CD4 or CD8 class. Log10-transformed breadth and depth values were compared by one-way ANOVA with Sidak's multiple comparisons tests. This is the immuneACCESS table as TCRdb keeps it, with only in-frame sequences that have V and J called. A part of the clones is gone; compared with another copy, unresolved V genes explain less than half, and the rest is unexplained. V, J and clone size are taken as reported in that table, and D and trimming were inferred from the DNA itself. This sample has 65,000 to 70,000 clones in its table, and roughly 80% of those were observed once. The ten most abundant clones make up 5.5% to 7% of the sample.

This specimen was peripheral blood, taken 28 days after the second AZD1222 dose. This clonotype originated in an adult who received the AZD1222 COVID-19 vaccine. The rearranged segments are TRBV5-1 and TRBJ2-7, with the D gene uncertain. The nucleotide sequence is TGCGCCAGCAGCCCTACGGCCCGCCGAAGCTACGAGCAGTACTTC. Its translation is CASSPTARRSYEQYF.